This TCR beta chain was profiled in a study of blood T cell repertoires in COVID-19. About the research overall: The United States, Italy and Spain provided the acute and convalescent COVID-19 samples. T cells, B-cell-depleted T cells, or PBMCs supplied cDNA or gDNA.

Germline trimming cut 4 bases from V and 0 bases from J; bases unmatched to any gene: 8. CDR1 is SGHVS and CDR2 is FNYEAQ in the germline V gene. The CDR3 has 16 amino acids. Original processing notes: Reference gene primer amplification in the assay estimated nucleated cell counts. Some clones are missing from TCRdb's copy, which holds only in-frame ones; the method was immunoSEQ multiplex PCR. That table supplies the V and J calls and clone size; D and trimming were determined from the DNA. This sample yields 280,000 or so clones, of which around 85% are seen a single time; 2.1% belongs to the top ten.

The chain uses TRBV7-6 and TRBJ1-1; 7 bases are a match to TRBD1. The sample comprised peripheral blood. This clonotype was sampled from a woman in her thirties who had recovered from COVID-19. Written as DNA, the CDR3 is TGTGCCAGCAGCTCAAGACAGGGCCCCATGAACACTGAAGCTTTCTTT. It codes for CASSSRQGPMNTEAFF.